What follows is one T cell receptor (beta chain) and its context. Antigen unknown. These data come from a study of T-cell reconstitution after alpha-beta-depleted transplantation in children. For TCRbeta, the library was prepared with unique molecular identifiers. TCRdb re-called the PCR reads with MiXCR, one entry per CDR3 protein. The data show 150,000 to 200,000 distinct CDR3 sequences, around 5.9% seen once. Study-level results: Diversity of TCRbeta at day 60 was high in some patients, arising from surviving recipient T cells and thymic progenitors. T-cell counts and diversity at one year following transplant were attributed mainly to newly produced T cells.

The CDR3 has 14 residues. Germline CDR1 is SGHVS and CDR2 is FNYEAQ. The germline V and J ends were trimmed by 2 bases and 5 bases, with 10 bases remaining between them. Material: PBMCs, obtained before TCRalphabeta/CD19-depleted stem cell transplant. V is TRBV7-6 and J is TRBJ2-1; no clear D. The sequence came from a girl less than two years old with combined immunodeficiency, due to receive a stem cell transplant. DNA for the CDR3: TGTGCCAGCAGCTTATTTGGCCAAAACAATGAGCAGTTCTTC. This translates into CASSLFGQNNEQFF.